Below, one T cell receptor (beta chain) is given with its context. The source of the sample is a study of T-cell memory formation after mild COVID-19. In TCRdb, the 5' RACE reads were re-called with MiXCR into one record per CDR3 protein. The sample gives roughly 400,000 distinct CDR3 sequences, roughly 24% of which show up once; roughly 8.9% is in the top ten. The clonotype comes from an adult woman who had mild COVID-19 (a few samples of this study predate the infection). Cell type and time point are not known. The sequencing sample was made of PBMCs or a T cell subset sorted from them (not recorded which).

CDR3 DNA sequence: TGCAGTGCTAGGCTCCGACAGGCCTATAACTATGGCTACACCTTC. Translated, it gives CSARLRQAYNYGYTF. The V gene is TRBV20-1, the J gene TRBJ1-2; weak D call: TRBD1 (6 bases). The germline V gene encodes CDR1 DFQATT and CDR2 SNEGSKA (reference sequence). The CDR3 is made up of 15 amino acids. V gave up 3 bases and J gave up 1 base, with 15 bases separating them.